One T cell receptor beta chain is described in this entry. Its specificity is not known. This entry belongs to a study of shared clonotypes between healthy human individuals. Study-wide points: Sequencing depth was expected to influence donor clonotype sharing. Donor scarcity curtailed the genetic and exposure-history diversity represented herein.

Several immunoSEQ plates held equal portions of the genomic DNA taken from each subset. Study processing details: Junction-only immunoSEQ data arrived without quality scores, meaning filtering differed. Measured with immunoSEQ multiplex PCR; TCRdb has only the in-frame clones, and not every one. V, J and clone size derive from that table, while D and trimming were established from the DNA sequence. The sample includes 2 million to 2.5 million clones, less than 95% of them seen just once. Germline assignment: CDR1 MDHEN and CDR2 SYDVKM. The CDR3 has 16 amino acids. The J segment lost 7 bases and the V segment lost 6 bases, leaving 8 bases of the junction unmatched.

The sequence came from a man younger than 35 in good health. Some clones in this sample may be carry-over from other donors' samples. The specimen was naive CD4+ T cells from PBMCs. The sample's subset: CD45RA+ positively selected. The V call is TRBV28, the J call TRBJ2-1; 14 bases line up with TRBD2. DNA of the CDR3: TGTGCCAGCAGCATCGGGACTAGCGGGAGTTGGAATGAGCAGTTCTTC. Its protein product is CASSIGTSGSWNEQFF.